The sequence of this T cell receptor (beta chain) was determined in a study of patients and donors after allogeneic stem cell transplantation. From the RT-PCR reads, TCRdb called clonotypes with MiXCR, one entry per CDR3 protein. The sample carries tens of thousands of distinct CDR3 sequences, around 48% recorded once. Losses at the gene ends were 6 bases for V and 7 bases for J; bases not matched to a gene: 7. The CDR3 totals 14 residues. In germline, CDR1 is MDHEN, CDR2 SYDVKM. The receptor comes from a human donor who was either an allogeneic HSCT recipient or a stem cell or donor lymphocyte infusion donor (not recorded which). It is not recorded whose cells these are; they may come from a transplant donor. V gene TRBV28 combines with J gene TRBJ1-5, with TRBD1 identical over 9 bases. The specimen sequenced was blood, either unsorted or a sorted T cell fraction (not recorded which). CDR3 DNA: TGTGCCAGCAGAGTACAGGGGGCTGGGCAGCCCCAGCATTTT. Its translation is CASRVQGAGQPQHF.